What follows are 17 T cell receptor beta chains derived from one specimen sequenced in a study of post-analysis software for immune sequencing data (dated by TCRdb to the mid-2010s). What the authors observed across the whole study: Several TRBV segments, including TRBV5-6, TRBV5-1 and TRBV20-1, were significantly more frequent in patients than controls.

These TCRs' antigens remain unknown. Libraries were constructed by PCR. The run used an Illumina HiSeq 2500. To reduce PCR and sequencing biases, unique molecular identifiers were built into the TCR beta cDNA libraries. TCRdb applied fastp at Q25 and MiXCR to the public reads, then kept only in-frame beta chains. Rows with one shared CDR3 protein collapse into an entry with the most common genes and DNA. In all, the sample holds hundreds of thousands of distinct CDR3 sequences, and roughly half of those were seen once. About 4.5% of the sample lies in the top ten. What was sequenced was blood. Receptors originate from a girl aged 10 to 17 with multiple sclerosis.

In this sample, this clonotype turned up a few times. The chain uses TRBV20-1 and TRBJ2-3, with TRBD2 matching 12 bases. This CDR3 has 15 residues. The germline gives CDR1 DFQATT, CDR2 SNEGSKA (reference sequence). The J segment lost 4 bases and the V segment lost 1 base, leaving 3 bases of the junction unmatched. CDR3 loop: CSARGTSGASDTQYF. CDR3 in DNA: TGCAGTGCTAGAGGGACTAGCGGGGCGTCAGATACGCAGTATTTT.

The chain is built from TRBV29-1 and TRBJ1-4; D is possibly TRBD1 (5 bases). Germline assignment: CDR1 SQVTM and CDR2 ANQGSEA. Trimming removed 6 bases from V and 7 bases from J, with 12 bases in between. The length of the CDR3 is 12 residues. CDR3 sequence reads: CSVVTGGEKLFF. As DNA, the CDR3 is TGCAGCGTAGTAACCGGGGGTGAAAAACTGTTTTTT.

CDR3 sequence: CSACPRAYEQYF. CDR3 bases: TGCAGTGCGTGCCCCAGGGCCTACGAGCAGTACTTC. The rearrangement uses TRBV20-1 and TRBJ2-4, with a weak D call TRBD1 (5 bases). The closer fit of TRBJ2-7 to the DNA end suggests the J call may be wrong. CDR3 size: 12 residues. Germline CDR1 and CDR2: DFQATT and SNEGSKA (reference sequence).

The rearrangement joins TRBV13 to TRBJ2-3, with a tentative D call TRBD1 (6 bases). CDR3 size: 15 residues. V lost 4 bases to trimming and J lost 8 bases, with 19 bases between them. Per germline, CDR1 PRHDT and CDR2 FYEKMQ (reference sequence). The CDR3 here is CASSSGGAYGGTQYF. DNA for the CDR3: TGTGCCAGCAGCTCTGGGGGCGCATACGGCGGTACGCAGTATTTT.

This clonotype has a handful of counts. The CDR3 region is CASSFGNLNEQFF. DNA for the CDR3: TGTGCCAGCAGTTTCGGCAACCTCAATGAGCAGTTCTTC. The rearrangement uses TRBV27 and TRBJ2-1; D is unclear. The V and J ends lost 3 bases and 6 bases respectively, with 9 bases between them. Germline V gene sequence: CDR1 MNHEY, CDR2 SMNVEV (reference sequence). The CDR3 loop spans 13 amino acids.

The rearrangement joins TRBV12-3 or TRBV12-4 to TRBJ2-7, with 11 bases that match TRBD2. J gave up 1 base and V 5 bases, and 7 bases lay outside the gene matches. This CDR3 has 16 residues. The CDR3 loop is CASSSGTSGGSYEQYF. In DNA form, the CDR3 reads TGTGCCAGCAGTAGCGGGACTAGCGGCGGTTCCTACGAGCAGTACTTC.

This chain connects TRBV5-6 to TRBJ2-3; TRBD1 aligns across 9 bases. The germline gives CDR1 SGHDT, CDR2 YYEEEE. The CDR3 contains 16 residues. The V and J ends lost 4 bases and 3 bases, in that order; junction bases with no gene match: 9. This CDR3 reads CASSRGTGLVTDTQYF. CDR3 in DNA: TGTGCCAGCAGCAGAGGGACAGGGTTGGTTACAGATACGCAGTATTTT. Variable domain in full (rest from reference TRBV5-6 and TRBJ2-3): DAGVTQSPTHLIKTRGQQVTLRCSPKSGHDTVSWYQQALGQGPQFIFQYYEEEERQRGNFPDRFSGHQFPNYSSELNVNALLLGDSALYLCASSRGTGLVTDTQYFGPGTRLTVL.

The chain uses TRBV7-3 and TRBJ2-3; 14 positions agree with TRBD2. After removal of 4 bases from V and 3 bases from J, the junction contained 15 bases not matched to a gene. Germline assignment: CDR1 SGHTA and CDR2 FQGTGA. This CDR3 has 20 residues. This CDR3 reads CASSSYPFHGTSGSTDTQYF. CDR3 DNA sequence: TGTGCCAGCAGCTCCTACCCCTTTCATGGGACTAGCGGGAGTACAGATACGCAGTATTTT.

The chain combines TRBV30 with TRBJ2-7; the match to TRBD1 covers 8 bases. Germline V gene lookup returns CDR1 GTSNPN and CDR2 SVGIG (reference sequence). The CDR3 sequence is 14 residues long. Trimming cost V 2 bases and J 2 bases; bases outside gene matches: 5. The CDR3 DNA is TGTGCCTGGAGTTCCGGGACAGGTGCCTACGAGCAGTACTTC. It is translated as CAWSSGTGAYEQYF.

The J gene is TRBJ1-6, the V gene TRBV6-5; a possible D gene is TRBD1 (6 bases). Looked up from germline, CDR1 is MNHEY and CDR2 is SVGAGI. Trimming stripped 6 bases from V and 7 bases from J, with 13 bases between. The CDR3 spans 14 residues. The CDR3: CASSPGVGNSPLHF. CDR3 nucleotides: TGTGCCAGCAGCCCAGGGGTTGGGAATTCACCCCTCCACTTT.

A note on this clonotype: A single base separates this from a much larger clone, so it may be a read error. The V call is TRBV7-9, the J call TRBJ2-7; 9 nucleotides align to TRBD1. CDR1 and CDR2 (germline): SEHNR, FQNEAQ (reference sequence). The V and J ends lost 4 bases and 3 bases, in that order; junction bases with no gene match: 4. The CDR3 has 14 residues. In nucleotides, the CDR3 is TGTGCCAGCAGCTCCTGGACAGGGGACTACGAGCAGTACTTC. It yields the protein CASSSWTGDYEQYF.

This chain uses TRBV5-6 with TRBJ2-7; D remains unclear. The CDR3 spans 15 residues. V lost 2 bases, J lost 2 bases, and 14 bases lay in between. CDR1 is SGHDT and CDR2 is YYEEEE in the germline V gene. CDR3 sequence (DNA): TGTGCCAGCAGCTTACTGCTTCCGGGCGCCTACGAGCAGTACTTC. Translation: CASSLLLPGAYEQYF.

The chain recombines TRBV12-3 or TRBV12-4 with TRBJ1-2; perhaps TRBD1 as D (5 bases). This CDR3 has 14 amino acids. V was trimmed by 5 bases and J by 4 bases, leaving 14 bases between them. CDR3 sequence (DNA): TGTGCCAGCAGTCTCAGGGTTTACGGCTATGGCTACACCTTC. This encodes CASSLRVYGYGYTF.

The chain uses TRBV6-5 and TRBJ1-2; D is unresolved. Trimming pared 0 bases from V and 5 bases from J, leaving 10 bases between. The CDR3 sequence is 14 residues long. Germline assignment: CDR1 MNHEY and CDR2 SVGAGI. The CDR3 here is CASSYSTTSYGYTF. The CDR3 nucleotides read TGTGCCAGCAGTTACTCGACGACTTCGTATGGCTACACCTTC.

This rearrangement joins TRBV27 to TRBJ1-2; D possibly corresponds to TRBD1 (6 bases). V gave up 5 bases and J gave up 0 bases, with 19 bases separating them. The germline V gene encodes CDR1 MNHEY and CDR2 SMNVEV (reference sequence). The CDR3 is 17 residues long. This chain's CDR3 is CASSPISLGHPNYGYTF. In DNA, the CDR3 is TGTGCCAGCAGTCCCATCTCCTTGGGACATCCTAACTATGGCTACACCTTC.

This clonotype showed up just a few times. The V and J genes are TRBV7-7 and TRBJ2-3; 7 nucleotides match TRBD1. The CDR3 spans 14 residues. Germline-derived CDR1 and CDR2 are SSHAT and FNYEAQ (reference sequence). V lost 1 base to trimming and J lost 10 bases; unmatched junction nucleotides: 8. In nucleotides, the CDR3 is TGTGCCAGCAGCTTAGGTCCCACAGGGGCTGCGCAGTATTTT. This codes for CASSLGPTGAAQYF.

The chain couples TRBV2 to TRBJ2-1, with D possibly being TRBD2 (5 bases). Germline V CDR1 and CDR2: SNHLY, FYNNEI. V gave up 2 bases and J gave up 3 bases, with 17 bases separating them. The CDR3 runs 17 residues. The CDR3 coding sequence is TGTGCCAGCAGTGAATCTCCCCTCAGCCGGGACTACAATGAGCAGTTCTTC. Its protein product is CASSESPLSRDYNEQFF.